This entry concerns a single TCR beta chain. Seattle participants joined during active infection and were tracked over time. The data were taken from a study of blood T cell repertoires in COVID-19. Study at large: Acute and convalescent COVID-19 samples came from the United States, Italy and Spain. T cells, B-cell-depleted T cells, or PBMCs provided the cDNA or gDNA that served as material.

In the original processing: For nucleated cells, counts were estimated from reference gene primer amplification. The assay was immunoSEQ multiplex PCR, and TCRdb's table has in-frame clones only and misses some. V and J calls and clone size are copied from that table; D and trimming were computed from the DNA. There are about 340,000 clones in the sample; around 88% occur only once, and around 7.5% lies in the top ten. Germline-derived CDR1 and CDR2 are MGHRA and YSYEKL. Trimming removed 0 bases from V and 5 bases from J, with 13 bases in between. The CDR3 is made up of 15 amino acids. The rearrangement joins TRBV4-1 to TRBJ1-2; no firm D call. The sample comprised peripheral blood. The TCR originated in a woman in her sixties or seventies with COVID-19, enrolled during active disease. The CDR3 bases are TGCGCCAGCAGCCAAGAAGCTTCAGGTCTTTATGGCTACACCTTC. Its protein is CASSQEASGLYGYTF.